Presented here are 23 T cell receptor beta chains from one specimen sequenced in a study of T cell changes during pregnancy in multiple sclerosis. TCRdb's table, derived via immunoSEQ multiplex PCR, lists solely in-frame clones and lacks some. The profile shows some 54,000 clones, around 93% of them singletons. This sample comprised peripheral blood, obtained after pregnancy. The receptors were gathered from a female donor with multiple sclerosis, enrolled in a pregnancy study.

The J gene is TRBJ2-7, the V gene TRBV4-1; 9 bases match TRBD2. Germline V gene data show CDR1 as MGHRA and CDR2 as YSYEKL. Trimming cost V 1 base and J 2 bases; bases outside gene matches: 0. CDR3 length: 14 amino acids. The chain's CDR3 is CASSQGTSAYEQYF. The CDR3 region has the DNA TGCGCCAGCAGCCAAGGGACTAGCGCCTACGAGCAGTACTTC.

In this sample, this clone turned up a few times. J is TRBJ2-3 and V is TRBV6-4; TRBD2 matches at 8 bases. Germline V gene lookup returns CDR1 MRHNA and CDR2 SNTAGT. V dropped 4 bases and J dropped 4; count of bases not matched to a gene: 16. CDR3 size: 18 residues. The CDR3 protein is CASSVPPRGGQVADTQYF. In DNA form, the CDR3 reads TGTGCCAGCAGTGTCCCCCCTCGGGGGGGGCAAGTCGCAGATACGCAGTATTTT.

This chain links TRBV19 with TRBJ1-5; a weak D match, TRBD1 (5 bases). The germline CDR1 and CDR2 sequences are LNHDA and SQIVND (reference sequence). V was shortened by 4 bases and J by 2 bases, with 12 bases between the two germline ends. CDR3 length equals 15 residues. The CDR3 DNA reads TGTGCCAGTAGTACAGTACAAGGGGGCAATCAGCCCCAGCATTTT. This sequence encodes CASSTVQGGNQPQHF. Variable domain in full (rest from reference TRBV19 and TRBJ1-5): DGGITQSPKYLFRKEGQNVTLSCEQNLNHDAMYWYRQDPGQGLRLIYYSQIVNDFQKGDIAEGYSVSREKKESFPLTVTSAQKNPTAFYLCASSTVQGGNQPQHFGDGTRLSIL.

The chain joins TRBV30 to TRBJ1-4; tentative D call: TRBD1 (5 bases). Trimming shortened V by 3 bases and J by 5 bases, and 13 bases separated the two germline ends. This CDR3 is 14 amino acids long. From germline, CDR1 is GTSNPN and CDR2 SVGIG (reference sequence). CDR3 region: CAWRTIGGNEKLFF. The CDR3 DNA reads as TGTGCCTGGAGGACCATCGGGGGGAATGAAAAACTGTTTTTT.

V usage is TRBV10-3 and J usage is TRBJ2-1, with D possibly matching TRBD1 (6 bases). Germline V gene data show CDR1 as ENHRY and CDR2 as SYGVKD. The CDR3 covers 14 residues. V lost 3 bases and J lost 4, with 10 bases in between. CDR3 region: CAISERGTYNEQFF. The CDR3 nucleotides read TGTGCCATCAGTGAAAGGGGGACGTACAATGAGCAGTTCTTC.

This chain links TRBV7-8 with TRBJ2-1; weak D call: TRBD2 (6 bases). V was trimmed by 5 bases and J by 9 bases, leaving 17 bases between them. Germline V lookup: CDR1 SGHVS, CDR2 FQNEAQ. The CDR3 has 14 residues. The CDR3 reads CASSPTRAVGEQFF. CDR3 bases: TGTGCCAGCAGCCCGACTAGGGCAGTCGGTGAGCAGTTCTTC.

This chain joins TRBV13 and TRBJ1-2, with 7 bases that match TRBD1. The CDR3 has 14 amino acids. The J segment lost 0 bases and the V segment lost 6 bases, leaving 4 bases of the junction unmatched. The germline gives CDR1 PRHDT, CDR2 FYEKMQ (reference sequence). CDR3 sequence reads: CASSSGTANYGYTF. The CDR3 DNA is TGTGCCAGCAGTTCCGGGACAGCTAACTATGGCTACACCTTC.

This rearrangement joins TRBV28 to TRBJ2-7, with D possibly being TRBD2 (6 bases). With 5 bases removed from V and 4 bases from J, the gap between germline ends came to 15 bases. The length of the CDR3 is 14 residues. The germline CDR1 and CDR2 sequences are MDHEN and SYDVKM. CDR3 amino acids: CASSPPGVQYEQYF. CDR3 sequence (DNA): TGTGCCAGCAGTCCTCCGGGGGTCCAATACGAGCAGTACTTC.

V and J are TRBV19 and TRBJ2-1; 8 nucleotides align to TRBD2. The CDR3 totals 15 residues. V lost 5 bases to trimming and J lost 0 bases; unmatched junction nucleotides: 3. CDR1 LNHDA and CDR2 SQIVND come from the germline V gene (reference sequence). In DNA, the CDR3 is TGTGCCAGTAGTTGGACTAGCAGCTCCTACAATGAGCAGTTCTTC. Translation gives CASSWTSSSYNEQFF.

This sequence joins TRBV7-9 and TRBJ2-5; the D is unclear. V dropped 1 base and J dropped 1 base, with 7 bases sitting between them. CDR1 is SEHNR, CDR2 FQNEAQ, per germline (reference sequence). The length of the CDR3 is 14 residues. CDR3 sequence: CASSLGDFQETQYF. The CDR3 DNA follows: TGTGCCAGCAGCTTAGGTGACTTCCAAGAGACCCAGTACTTC.

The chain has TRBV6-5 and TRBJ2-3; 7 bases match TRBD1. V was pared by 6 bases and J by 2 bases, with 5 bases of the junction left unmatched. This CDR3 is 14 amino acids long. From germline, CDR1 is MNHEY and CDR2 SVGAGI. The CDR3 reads CASREGGFTDTQYF. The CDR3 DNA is TGTGCCAGCAGGGAAGGGGGCTTCACAGATACGCAGTATTTT.

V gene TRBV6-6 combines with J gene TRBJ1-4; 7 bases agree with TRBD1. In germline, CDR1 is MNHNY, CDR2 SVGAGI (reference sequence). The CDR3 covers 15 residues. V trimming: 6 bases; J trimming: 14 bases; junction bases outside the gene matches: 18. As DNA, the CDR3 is TGTGCCAGCAGCTCACCGGGACAGCCACCTGTGGGTCTGTTTTTT. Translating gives CASSSPGQPPVGLFF.

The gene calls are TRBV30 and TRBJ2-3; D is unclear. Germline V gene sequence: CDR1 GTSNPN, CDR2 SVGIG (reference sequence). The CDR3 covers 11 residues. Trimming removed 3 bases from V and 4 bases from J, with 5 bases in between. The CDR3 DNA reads TGTGCCTGGAGGGCAGCAGATACGCAGTATTTT. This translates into CAWRAADTQYF.

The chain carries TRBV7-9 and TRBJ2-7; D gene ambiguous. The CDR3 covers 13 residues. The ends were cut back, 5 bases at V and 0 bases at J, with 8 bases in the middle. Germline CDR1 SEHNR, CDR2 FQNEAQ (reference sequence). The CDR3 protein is CASSLPGSYEQYF. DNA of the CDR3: TGTGCCAGCAGCCTACCCGGCTCCTACGAGCAGTACTTC.

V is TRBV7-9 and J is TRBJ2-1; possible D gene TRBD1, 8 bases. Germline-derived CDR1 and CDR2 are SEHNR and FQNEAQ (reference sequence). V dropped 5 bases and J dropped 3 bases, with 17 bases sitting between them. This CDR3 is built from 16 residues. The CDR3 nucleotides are TGTGCCAGCAGCCATTGGACAGGGAGGGTCTACAATGAGCAGTTCTTC. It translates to CASSHWTGRVYNEQFF.

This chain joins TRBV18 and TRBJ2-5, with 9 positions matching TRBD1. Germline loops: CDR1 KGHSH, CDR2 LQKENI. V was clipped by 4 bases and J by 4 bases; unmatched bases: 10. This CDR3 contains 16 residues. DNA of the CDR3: TGTGCCAGCTCACGCCCGGGACAGGGTGTGCGAGAGACCCAGTACTTC. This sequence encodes CASSRPGQGVRETQYF.

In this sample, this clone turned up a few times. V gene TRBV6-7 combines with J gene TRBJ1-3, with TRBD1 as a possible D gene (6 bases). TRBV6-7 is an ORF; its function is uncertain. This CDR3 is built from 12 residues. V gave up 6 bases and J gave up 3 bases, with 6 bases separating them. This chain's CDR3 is CASRDSGNTIYF. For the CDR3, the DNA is TGTGCCAGCAGGGACAGTGGAAACACCATATATTTT.

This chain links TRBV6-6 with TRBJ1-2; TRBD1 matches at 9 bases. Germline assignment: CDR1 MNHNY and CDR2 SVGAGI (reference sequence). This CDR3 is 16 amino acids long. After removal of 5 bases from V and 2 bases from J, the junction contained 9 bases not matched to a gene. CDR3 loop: CASSRGQGRKNYGYTF. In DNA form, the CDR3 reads TGTGCCAGCAGTCGGGGACAGGGAAGGAAGAACTATGGCTACACCTTC.

The CDR3 DNA follows: TGTGCCAGCAGTTACTCAGGACTAGCGGCACAAGAGACCCAGTACTTC. Its protein is CASSYSGLAAQETQYF. V usage is TRBV6-6 and J usage is TRBJ2-5; 10 bases are shared with TRBD2. With V trimmed by 0 bases and J by 2 bases, 3 bases remained unmatched. The CDR3 is 16 amino acids. Germline-derived CDR1 and CDR2 are MNHNY and SVGAGI (reference sequence).

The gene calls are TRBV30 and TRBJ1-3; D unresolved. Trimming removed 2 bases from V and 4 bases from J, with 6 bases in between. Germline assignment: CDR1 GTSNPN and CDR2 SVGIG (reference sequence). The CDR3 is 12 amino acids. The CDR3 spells CAWSSQGNTIYF. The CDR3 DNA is TGTGCCTGGAGTAGCCAAGGAAACACCATATATTTT.

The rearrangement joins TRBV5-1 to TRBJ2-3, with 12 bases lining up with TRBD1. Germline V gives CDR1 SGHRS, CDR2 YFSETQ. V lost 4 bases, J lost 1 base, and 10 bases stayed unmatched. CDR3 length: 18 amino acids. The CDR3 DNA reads TGCGCCAGCAGCCCGGCGGCGTGGGACAGGGGGCGCACAGATACGCAGTATTTT. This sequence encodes CASSPAAWDRGRTDTQYF.

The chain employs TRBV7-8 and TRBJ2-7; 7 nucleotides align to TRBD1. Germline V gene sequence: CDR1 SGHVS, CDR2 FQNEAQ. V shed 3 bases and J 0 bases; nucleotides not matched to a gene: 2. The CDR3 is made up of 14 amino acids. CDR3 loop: CASSFGDSSYEQYF. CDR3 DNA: TGTGCCAGCAGCTTTGGGGACAGCTCCTACGAGCAGTACTTC.

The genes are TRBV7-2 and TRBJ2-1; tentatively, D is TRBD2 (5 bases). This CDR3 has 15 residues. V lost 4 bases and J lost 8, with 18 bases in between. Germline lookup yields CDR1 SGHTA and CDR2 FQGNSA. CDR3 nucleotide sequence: TGTGCCAGCAGCTCCCCGGACTCAGCCGTCCATGAGCAGTTCTTC. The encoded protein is CASSSPDSAVHEQFF. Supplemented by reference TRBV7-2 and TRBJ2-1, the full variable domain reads GAGVSQSPSNKVTEKGKDVELRCDPISGHTALYWYRQSLGQGLEFLIYFQGNSAPDKSGLPSDRFSAERTGGSVSTLTIQRTQQEDSAVYLCASSSPDSAVHEQFFGPGTRLTVL.